One and the same sample provided the 26 T cell receptor beta chains below, sequenced in a study of blood T cell repertoires in COVID-19 (dated by TCRdb to about 2020). The library was generated by the immunoSEQ multiplex PCR assay. TCRdb took over this immuneACCESS table, retaining in-frame rearrangements with V and J assigned. Such tables are incomplete; in checked studies, under half of the missing clones stem from an unresolved V gene, and the remainder is unexplained. The sample has some 48,000 clones on record, 84% of them singletons. Approximately 2.4% of the sample goes to the ten largest clones. The specimen sequenced was peripheral blood. All receptors come from a man in his fifties with acute or convalescent COVID-19.

This clone was counted only a few times. The chain links TRBV24-1 to TRBJ2-1; D is possibly TRBD2 (5 bases). The CDR3 sequence is 15 residues long. Germline V CDR1 and CDR2: KGHDR, SFDVKD. V dropped 5 bases and J dropped 0 bases, with 10 bases sitting between them. CDR3 DNA sequence: TGTGCCACCAGTGCATCGGGGATCTCCTACAATGAGCAGTTCTTC. Residues: CATSASGISYNEQFF.

The rearrangement joins TRBV2 to TRBJ2-1; perhaps TRBD2 as D (6 bases). Per germline, CDR1 SNHLY and CDR2 FYNNEI. Trimming stripped 6 bases from V and 4 bases from J, with 16 bases between. The CDR3 length is 15 residues. CDR3 nucleotides: TGTGCCAGCAGGCGGGGCGGGATACGGTACAATGAGCAGTTCTTC. It encodes CASRRGGIRYNEQFF.

The J gene is TRBJ2-3, the V gene TRBV7-8; the D gene is possibly TRBD1 (6 bases). CDR1 is SGHVS and CDR2 is FQNEAQ in the germline V gene. Trimming pared 2 bases from V and 2 bases from J, leaving 14 bases between. CDR3 length equals 16 residues. The CDR3 loop reads CASSLRSGQITDTQYF. DNA of the CDR3: TGTGCCAGCAGCTTAAGGTCGGGACAAATCACAGATACGCAGTATTTT.

V usage is TRBV3-1 (or the pseudogene TRBV3-2) and J usage is TRBJ1-2, with unresolved D. The germline V and J ends were trimmed by 1 base and 4 bases, with 4 bases remaining between them. Germline loops: CDR1 LGHDT, CDR2 YNNKEL (reference sequence). CDR3 length: 12 amino acids. CDR3 DNA: TGTGCCAGCAGCCAAGCGGTCTATGGCTACACCTTC. Translating gives CASSQAVYGYTF.

The chain carries TRBV7-9 and TRBJ1-1; D perhaps matches TRBD1 (5 bases). CDR3 size: 15 residues. The germline V and J ends were trimmed by 1 base and 3 bases, with 12 bases remaining between them. Germline V gene lookup returns CDR1 SEHNR and CDR2 FQNEAQ (reference sequence). CDR3 protein: CASSLDAGEYTEAFF. DNA of the CDR3: TGTGCCAGCAGCTTAGATGCGGGGGAGTACACTGAAGCTTTCTTT.

This chain joins TRBV27 and TRBJ2-1, with 10 positions matching TRBD2. The CDR3 runs to 16 residues. V lost 6 bases and J lost 8; bases outside the gene matches: 13. In germline, CDR1 is MNHEY, CDR2 SMNVEV (reference sequence). The CDR3 region has the DNA TGTGCCAGCAGGCCCGGGGTTGAGCGGGGGGGACATGAGCAGTTCTTC. Translating gives CASRPGVERGGHEQFF.

The chain couples TRBV6-4 to TRBJ2-3; D is unclear. Germline CDR1 is MRHNA and CDR2 is SNTAGT. Trimming pared 6 bases from V and 1 base from J, leaving 11 bases between. This CDR3 has 14 amino acids. The CDR3: CASSSTLGTDTQYF. The DNA of the CDR3 is TGTGCCAGCAGCAGTACCCTGGGCACAGATACGCAGTATTTT.

This chain connects TRBV23-1 to TRBJ2-5; 11 nucleotides align to TRBD2. TRBV23-1 is flagged as an ORF with uncertain function. CDR3 length equals 17 residues. After removal of 6 bases from V and 2 bases from J, the junction contained 11 bases not matched to a gene. The CDR3 is CASSLGLAGGMQETQYF. CDR3 sequence (DNA): TGCGCCAGCAGCCTCGGGCTAGCGGGGGGAATGCAAGAGACCCAGTACTTC.

This chain uses TRBV4-2 with TRBJ2-5, with 10 bases that match TRBD2. CDR1 is LGHNA, CDR2 YNFKEQ, per germline. The V and J ends lost 2 bases and 2 bases, in that order; junction bases with no gene match: 11. This CDR3 has 18 amino acids. The CDR3 region is CASSQWVAGGQGQETQYF. The DNA of the CDR3 is TGTGCCAGCAGCCAATGGGTAGCGGGAGGCCAAGGACAAGAGACCCAGTACTTC.

CDR3 region: CATSLRAGGPPGELFF. DNA for the CDR3: TGTGCCACCAGCTTAAGAGCGGGGGGGCCCCCCGGGGAGCTGTTTTTT. The chain has TRBV15 and TRBJ2-2, with TRBD2 identical over 10 bases. V shed 5 bases, J shed 6 bases, and the junction held 9 bases outside the gene matches. CDR1 and CDR2 from the germline V gene are LNHNV and YYDKDF (reference sequence). The CDR3 runs 16 residues.

In DNA form, the CDR3 reads TGTGCCAGCAGCGTCGGCCAGGATGTGGCTCGGCCCCAGCATTTT. It encodes CASSVGQDVARPQHF. The V gene is TRBV7-9, the J gene TRBJ1-5, with D unresolved. Looked up from germline, CDR1 is SEHNR and CDR2 is FQNEAQ (reference sequence). The CDR3 spans 15 residues. V lost 5 bases and J 9 bases, leaving 20 bases between the germline ends.

The chain uses TRBV30 and TRBJ2-6, with D perhaps TRBD1 (5 bases). CDR1 is GTSNPN and CDR2 is SVGIG in the germline V gene (reference sequence). The CDR3 sequence is 13 residues long. V was trimmed by 0 bases and J by 6 bases, leaving 6 bases between them. For the CDR3, the DNA is TGTGCCTGGAGTGTACAGGAGGCCAACGTCCTGACTTTC. Its translation is CAWSVQEANVLTF.

The genes are TRBV28 and TRBJ2-5; weak D call: TRBD1 (5 bases). The CDR3 extends over 14 amino acids. V lost 5 bases and J 5 bases, leaving 15 bases between the germline ends. The germline V gene has CDR1 MDHEN and CDR2 SYDVKM. This CDR3 is CASSLIGVEETQYF. CDR3 DNA sequence: TGTGCCAGCAGTCTGATAGGGGTGGAGGAGACCCAGTACTTC.

V usage is TRBV4-1 and J usage is TRBJ2-1; a possible D gene is TRBD2 (6 bases). Germline CDR1 is MGHRA and CDR2 is YSYEKL. V was cut by 1 base and J by 0 bases, with 16 bases left in between. The CDR3 has 18 residues. DNA for the CDR3: TGCGCCAGCAGCCAAGTCGTCGGTAGCGGTAGCTCCTACAATGAGCAGTTCTTC. This gives the protein CASSQVVGSGSSYNEQFF.

This chain uses TRBV30 with TRBJ2-3; D uncertain. Trimming took 2 bases from V and 0 from J, leaving 15 bases between them. The CDR3 totals 16 residues. CDR1 GTSNPN and CDR2 SVGIG come from the germline V gene (reference sequence). DNA for the CDR3: TGTGCCTGGAGTTACGGTCGAAGCCAAAGCACAGATACGCAGTATTTT. Translating it yields CAWSYGRSQSTDTQYF.

The J gene is TRBJ2-1, the V gene TRBV11-3; TRBD1 is a possible D gene (6 bases). Germline CDR1 reads SGHNT; CDR2 reads YENEEA. There are 15 residues in the CDR3. V lost 0 bases and J 7 bases, leaving 13 bases between the germline ends. CDR3 region: CASSLDHNRANEQFF. In nucleotides, the CDR3 is TGTGCCAGCAGCTTAGATCATAACAGGGCGAATGAGCAGTTCTTC.

This chain links TRBV3-1 (or the pseudogene TRBV3-2) with TRBJ1-2, with D possibly being TRBD1 (5 bases). The V and J ends lost 2 bases and 4 bases respectively, with 11 bases between them. The V gene's germline CDR1 is LGHDT and CDR2 YNNKEL (reference sequence). The CDR3 is 14 amino acids. CDR3 coding DNA: TGTGCCAGCAGCCAACAGGGCTGGGGCTATGGCTACACCTTC. It codes for CASSQQGWGYGYTF.

This clone has more than one count but fewer than ten. The chain uses TRBV13 and TRBJ2-2, with D possibly matching TRBD1 (5 bases). V lost 0 bases, J lost 0 bases, and 5 bases lay in between. Germline V gene lookup returns CDR1 PRHDT and CDR2 FYEKMQ (reference sequence). The CDR3 is 15 amino acids. The chain's CDR3 is CASSLGTANTGELFF. The CDR3 DNA reads as TGTGCCAGCAGCTTAGGGACAGCGAACACCGGGGAGCTGTTTTTT.

The CDR3 DNA sequence: TGTGCCAGCAGCTCATCTGGAGGCGGGAGGGGGAGCTCCTACGAGCAGTACTTC. It yields the protein CASSSSGGGRGSSYEQYF. The chain joins TRBV11-2 to TRBJ2-7, with 9 bases lining up with TRBD2. This CDR3 has 18 residues. CDR1 and CDR2 from the germline V gene are SGHAT and FQNNGV. V lost 4 bases to trimming and J lost 0 bases; unmatched junction nucleotides: 13.

The chain combines TRBV27 with TRBJ1-1; D is undetermined. Deletions cut 8 bases from V and 0 bases from J, with 10 bases between. This CDR3 has 13 amino acids. Germline CDR1 is MNHEY and CDR2 is SMNVEV (reference sequence). The CDR3 coding sequence is TGTGCCAGCGCTATTCTTGTGAACACTGAAGCTTTCTTT. It translates to CASAILVNTEAFF.

The count of this clone is one. The J gene is TRBJ2-7, the V gene TRBV11-2; D gene unclear. V was cut by 1 base and J by 2 bases, with 6 bases left in between. The CDR3 totals 13 residues. Per germline, CDR1 SGHAT and CDR2 FQNNGV. The CDR3 DNA reads as TGTGCCAGCAGCTTAGTTGTCGCCTACGAGCAGTACTTC. Translation: CASSLVVAYEQYF.

V and J are TRBV4-1 and TRBJ1-1; D not certain. V lost 3 bases to trimming and J lost 1 base, with 9 bases between them. The CDR3 sequence is 14 residues long. Germline-derived CDR1 and CDR2 are MGHRA and YSYEKL. The CDR3 DNA sequence: TGCGCCAGCAGCCAGACTCCCTGGAACACTGAAGCTTTCTTT. Its translation: CASSQTPWNTEAFF.

The chain employs TRBV6-5 and TRBJ2-7, with no clear D. Germline CDR1 reads MNHEY; CDR2 reads SVGAGI. This CDR3 comprises 14 residues. Trimming took 2 bases from V and 0 from J, leaving 8 bases between them. CDR3 sequence reads: CASSYTTISYEQYF. In DNA form, the CDR3 reads TGTGCCAGCAGTTACACAACAATCTCCTACGAGCAGTACTTC.

This rearrangement joins TRBV19 to TRBJ1-5; no reliable D call. This CDR3 contains 15 residues. The germline CDR1 and CDR2 sequences are LNHDA and SQIVND (reference sequence). With 4 bases removed from V and 0 bases from J, the gap between germline ends came to 10 bases. Written as DNA, the CDR3 is TGTGCCAGTAGTACAGTGGGAGATAGCAATCAGCCCCAGCATTTT. Its protein product is CASSTVGDSNQPQHF. Variable domain in full (rest from reference TRBV19 and TRBJ1-5): DGGITQSPKYLFRKEGQNVTLSCEQNLNHDAMYWYRQDPGQGLRLIYYSQIVNDFQKGDIAEGYSVSREKKESFPLTVTSAQKNPTAFYLCASSTVGDSNQPQHFGDGTRLSIL.

The rearrangement joins TRBV6-5 to TRBJ1-2, with unresolved D. The CDR3 totals 12 residues. The V end was cut by 7 bases, the J end by 1 base, with 7 bases between. CDR1 and CDR2 (germline): MNHEY, SVGAGI. The CDR3 sequence is CASTNSNYGYTF. The CDR3 DNA reads TGTGCCAGCACTAACAGTAACTATGGCTACACCTTC.

The J gene is TRBJ2-3, the V gene TRBV10-3, with D possibly matching TRBD2 (5 bases). Trimming left V 4 bases short and J 0 bases short, with 8 bases between. Germline V gives CDR1 ENHRY, CDR2 SYGVKD. CDR3 length: 14 residues. The CDR3 bases are TGTGCCATCAGTGGAACGGGGAGCACAGATACGCAGTATTTT. The encoded protein is CAISGTGSTDTQYF.